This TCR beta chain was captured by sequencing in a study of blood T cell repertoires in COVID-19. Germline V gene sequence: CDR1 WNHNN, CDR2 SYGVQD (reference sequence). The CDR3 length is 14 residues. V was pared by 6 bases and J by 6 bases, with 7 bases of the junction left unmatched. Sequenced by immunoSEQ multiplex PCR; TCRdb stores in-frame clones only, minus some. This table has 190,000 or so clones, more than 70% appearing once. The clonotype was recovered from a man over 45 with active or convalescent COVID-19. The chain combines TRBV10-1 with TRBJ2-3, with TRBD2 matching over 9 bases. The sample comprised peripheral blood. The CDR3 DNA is TGCGCCAGCAGGTCGGCTAGCGGGACGGATACGCAGTATTTT. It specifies CASRSASGTDTQYF.